Detailed here is one T cell receptor (beta chain). This clonotype has ten or more counts. Its antigen is currently not known. The input lacks base qualities; no much larger clone sits a single base away. The treatment or condition label on this specimen signifies: allogeneic hematopoietic cell transplantation with graft depleted of TCRalphabeta T cells and CD19 B cells. Transplant recipients were children who received TCRalphabeta/CD19-depleted allogeneic hematopoietic cell grafts. The sample belongs to a study of T-cell reconstitution after alpha-beta-depleted transplantation in children (dated by TCRdb to about 2016). As for the study more broadly: Using TCR repertoire profiling, the study followed T-cell immune reconstitution in a quantitative way in children after TCRalphabeta/CD19-depleted allogeneic hematopoietic cell transplantation. The investigation overall reported the following: Apparently early alphabetaT-cell count recovery about two months after transplant reportedly relied on only several hundred rapidly expanded clones derived from non-depleted graft cells. Over the following months the frequencies of hyperexpanded clones went down, and after one year T-cell counts and TCRbeta diversity were mostly credited to newly produced T cells. In some patients, high TCRbeta diversity at day 60 was attributed to recipient T cells and intrathymic progenitors that had survived conditioning.

Library preparation was by PCR. The sequencer listed for this sample is Illumina HiSeq 2500. Molecular barcoding was employed in the preparation of TCR libraries, with unique molecular identifiers being used to normalize TCRbeta repertoire quantification. TCRdb reran the public reads through fastp at Q25 and MiXCR, keeping productive beta chains. Rows with one shared CDR3 protein collapse into an entry with the most common genes and DNA. This sample holds 140,000 or so distinct CDR3 sequences; around 8.8% were observed only once. The leading ten clones occupy approximately 18% of the sample. Taken from the germline V gene (reference sequence), the CDR1 and CDR2 loops are SEHNR and FQNEAQ. The CDR3 contains 18 residues, cysteine and phenylalanine counted. Here the CDR3 DNA is all that survives: 54 bases in frame from base 1. The V end gives up 5 bases and the J end 0 bases, leaving 10 bases in the junction not matched to a gene.

The receptor was derived from a female patient aged 2 to 10 who had a stem cell transplant for congenital amegakaryocytic thrombocytopenia, so the T cells may come from the graft donor. This sample comprised PBMCs, mostly from graft donor cells, obtained 180 days after TCRalphabeta/CD19-depleted stem cell transplant. Rearrangement joined TRBV7-9 to TRBJ2-6; 7 middle bases align to TRBD1. DNA sequence: TGTGCCAGCAGCAAATGGCGACAGGGTGACTCTGGGGCCAACGTCCTGACTTTC. This translates into CASSKWRQGDSGANVLTF.